This entry is about one TCR beta chain. The antigen remains unidentified. V lost 0 bases and J 0 bases, leaving 12 bases between the germline ends. Germline CDR1 and CDR2: MGHRA and YSYEKL. The CDR3 spans 16 residues. This specimen comes from a study of graft-versus-host responses after intestinal transplantation. Study details: Recipients received multivisceral, liver-intestinal, or isolated intestinal transplants. Notes on the study in general: Individuals carrying graft-donor T cell macrochimerism showed high graft-versus-host to host-versus-graft clonal ratios in allografts. Recipient marrow held GvH clones, some first seen in ileum or blood.

Clones were read by immunoSEQ multiplex PCR, and TCRdb kept only the in-frame ones, dropping some. The sample consists of around 36,000 clones, nearly 95% of them appearing once. The source was unstimulated CD8+ T cells sorted from spleen or lymph node cells, collected before transplant. The clonotype originates from a human donor who was the organ donor for an intestinal transplant. This chain connects TRBV4-1 to TRBJ2-7, with D unresolved. Written as DNA, the CDR3 is TGCGCCAGCAGCCAAGATTTGCCGGCGGTCTCCTACGAGCAGTACTTC. Translated, it gives CASSQDLPAVSYEQYF.